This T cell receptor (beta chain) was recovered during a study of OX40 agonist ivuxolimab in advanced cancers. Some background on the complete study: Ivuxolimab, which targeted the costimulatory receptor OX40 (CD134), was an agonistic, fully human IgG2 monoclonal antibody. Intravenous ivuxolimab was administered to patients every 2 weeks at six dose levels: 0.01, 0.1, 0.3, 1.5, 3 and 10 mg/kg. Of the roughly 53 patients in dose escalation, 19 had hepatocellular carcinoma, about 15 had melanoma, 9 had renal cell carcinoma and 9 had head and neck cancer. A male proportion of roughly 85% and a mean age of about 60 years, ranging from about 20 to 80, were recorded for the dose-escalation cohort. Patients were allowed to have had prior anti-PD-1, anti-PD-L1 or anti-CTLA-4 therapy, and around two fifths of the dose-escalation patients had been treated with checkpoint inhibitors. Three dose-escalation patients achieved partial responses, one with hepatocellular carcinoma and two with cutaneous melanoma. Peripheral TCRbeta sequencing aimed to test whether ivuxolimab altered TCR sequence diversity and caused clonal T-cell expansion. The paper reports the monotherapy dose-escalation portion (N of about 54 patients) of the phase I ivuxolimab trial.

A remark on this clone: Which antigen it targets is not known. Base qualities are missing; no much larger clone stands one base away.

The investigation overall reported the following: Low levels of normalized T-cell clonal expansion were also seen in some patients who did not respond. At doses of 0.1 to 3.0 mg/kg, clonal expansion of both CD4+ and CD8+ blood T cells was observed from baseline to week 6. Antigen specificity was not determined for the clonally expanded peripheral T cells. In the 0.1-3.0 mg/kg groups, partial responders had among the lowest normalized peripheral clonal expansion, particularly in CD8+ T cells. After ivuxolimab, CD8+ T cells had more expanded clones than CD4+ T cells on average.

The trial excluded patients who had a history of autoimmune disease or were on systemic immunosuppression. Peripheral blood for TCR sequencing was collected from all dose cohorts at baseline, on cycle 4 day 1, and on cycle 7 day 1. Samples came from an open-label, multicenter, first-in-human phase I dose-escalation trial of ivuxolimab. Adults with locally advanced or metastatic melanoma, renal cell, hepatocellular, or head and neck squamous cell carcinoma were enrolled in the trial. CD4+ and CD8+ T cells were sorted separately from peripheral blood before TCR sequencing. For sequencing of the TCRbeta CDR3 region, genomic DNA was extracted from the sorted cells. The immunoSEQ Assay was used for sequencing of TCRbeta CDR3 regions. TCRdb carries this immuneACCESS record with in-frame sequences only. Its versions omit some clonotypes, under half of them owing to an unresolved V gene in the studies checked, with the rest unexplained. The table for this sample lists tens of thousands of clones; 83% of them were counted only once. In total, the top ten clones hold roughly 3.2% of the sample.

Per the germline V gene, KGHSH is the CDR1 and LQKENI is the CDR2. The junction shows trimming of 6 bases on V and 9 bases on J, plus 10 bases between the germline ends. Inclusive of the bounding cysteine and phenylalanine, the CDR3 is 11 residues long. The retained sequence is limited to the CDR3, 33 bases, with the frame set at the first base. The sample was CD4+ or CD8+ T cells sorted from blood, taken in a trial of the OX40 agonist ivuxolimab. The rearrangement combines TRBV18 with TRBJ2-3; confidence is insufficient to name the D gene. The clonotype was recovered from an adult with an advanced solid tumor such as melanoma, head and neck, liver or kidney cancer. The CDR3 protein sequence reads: CASSLAGTQYF. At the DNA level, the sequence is TGTGCCAGCTCGTTAGCTGGCACGCAGTATTTT.